This TCR beta chain came from a study of shared clonotypes between healthy human individuals. Naivety among CD8 cells was defined by CD45RO negativity and positive CCR7 selection, thereby excluding terminally differentiated effector memory CD45RA+ cells. Deletions cut 0 bases from V and 3 bases from J, with 6 bases between. The CDR3 length is 13 residues. The germline V gene has CDR1 SGHVS and CDR2 FNYEAQ. Each subset's genomic DNA was split evenly across several immunoSEQ plates. Using immunoSEQ multiplex PCR, the repertoire was profiled, and TCRdb retains in-frame clones only, with some absent. The sample records about 680,000 clones, about 91% being singletons.

The specimen sequenced was naive CD8+ T cells sorted from blood. The rearrangement uses TRBV7-6 and TRBJ2-7; D ambiguous. This TCR derives from a man aged 25-45 years in good health. The CDR3 here is CASSLAQDYEQYF. In DNA, the CDR3 is TGTGCCAGCAGCTTAGCGCAGGACTACGAGCAGTACTTC.